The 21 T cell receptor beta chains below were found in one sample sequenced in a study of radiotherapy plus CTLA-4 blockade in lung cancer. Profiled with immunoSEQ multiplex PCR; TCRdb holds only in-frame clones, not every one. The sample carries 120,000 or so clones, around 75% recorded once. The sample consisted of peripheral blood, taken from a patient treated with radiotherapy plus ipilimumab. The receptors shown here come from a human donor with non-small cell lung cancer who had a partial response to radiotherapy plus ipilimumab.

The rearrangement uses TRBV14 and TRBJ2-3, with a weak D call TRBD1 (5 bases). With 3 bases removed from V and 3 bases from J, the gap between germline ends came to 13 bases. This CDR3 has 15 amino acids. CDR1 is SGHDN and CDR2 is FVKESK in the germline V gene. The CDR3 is CASSQQGRSTDTQYF. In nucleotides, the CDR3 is TGTGCCAGCAGCCAGCAGGGTCGTTCGACAGATACGCAGTATTTT.

CDR3 coding DNA: TGTGCCTGGTCCACCTGGCAGGGGGGCAATCAGCCCCAGCATTTT. This translates into CAWSTWQGGNQPQHF. The V gene is TRBV30, the J gene TRBJ1-5; 7 bases match TRBD1. The J segment lost 2 bases and the V segment lost 5 bases, leaving 9 bases of the junction unmatched. CDR3 length equals 15 residues. The germline V gene has CDR1 GTSNPN and CDR2 SVGIG (reference sequence).

This chain's CDR3 is CASSYSFSPGNTIYF. CDR3 in DNA: TGTGCCAGCAGTTACTCGTTTAGTCCTGGAAACACCATATATTTT. This chain links TRBV6-5 with TRBJ1-3; D not certain. Germline CDR1 is MNHEY and CDR2 is SVGAGI. Trimming removed 0 bases from V and 2 bases from J, with 8 bases in between. The CDR3 has 15 residues.

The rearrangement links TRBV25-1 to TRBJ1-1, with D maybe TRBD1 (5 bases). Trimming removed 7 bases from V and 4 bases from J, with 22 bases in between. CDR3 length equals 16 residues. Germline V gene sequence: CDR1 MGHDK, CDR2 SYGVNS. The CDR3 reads CASTGEGPRLGTEAFF. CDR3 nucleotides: TGTGCCAGCACCGGGGAGGGACCGAGACTTGGCACTGAAGCTTTCTTT.

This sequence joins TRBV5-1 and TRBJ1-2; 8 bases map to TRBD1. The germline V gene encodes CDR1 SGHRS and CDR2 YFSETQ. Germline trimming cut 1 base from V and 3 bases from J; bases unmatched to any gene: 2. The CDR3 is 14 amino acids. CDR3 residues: CASSLSGGDYGYTF. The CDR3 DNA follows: TGCGCCAGCAGCTTGTCAGGGGGCGACTATGGCTACACCTTC.

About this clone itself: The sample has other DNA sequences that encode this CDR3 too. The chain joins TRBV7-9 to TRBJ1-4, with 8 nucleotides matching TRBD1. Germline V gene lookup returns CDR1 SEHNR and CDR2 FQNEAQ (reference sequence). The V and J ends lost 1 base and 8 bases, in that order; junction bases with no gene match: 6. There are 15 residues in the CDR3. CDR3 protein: CASSLGGTGREKLFF. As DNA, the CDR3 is TGTGCCAGCAGCTTAGGGGGGACAGGACGCGAAAAACTGTTTTTT.

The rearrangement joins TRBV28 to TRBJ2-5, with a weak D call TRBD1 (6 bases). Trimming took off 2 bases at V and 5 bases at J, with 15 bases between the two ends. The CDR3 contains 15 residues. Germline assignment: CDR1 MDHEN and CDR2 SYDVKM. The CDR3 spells CASSLLGNRVETQYF. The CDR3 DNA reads TGTGCCAGCAGTTTACTGGGTAACAGGGTGGAGACCCAGTACTTC.

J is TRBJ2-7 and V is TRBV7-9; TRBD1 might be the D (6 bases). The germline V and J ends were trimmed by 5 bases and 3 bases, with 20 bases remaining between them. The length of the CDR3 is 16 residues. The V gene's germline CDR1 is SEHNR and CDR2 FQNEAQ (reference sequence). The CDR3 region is CASSPHGGPSGYEQYF. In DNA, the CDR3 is TGTGCCAGCAGCCCCCATGGGGGCCCCTCGGGCTACGAGCAGTACTTC.

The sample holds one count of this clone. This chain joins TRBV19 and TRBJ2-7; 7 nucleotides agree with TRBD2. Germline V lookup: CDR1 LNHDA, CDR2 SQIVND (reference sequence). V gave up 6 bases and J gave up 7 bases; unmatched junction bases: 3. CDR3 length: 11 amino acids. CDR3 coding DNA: TGTGCCAGTAGCCTAGCGGATGAGCAGTACTTC. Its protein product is CASSLADEQYF.

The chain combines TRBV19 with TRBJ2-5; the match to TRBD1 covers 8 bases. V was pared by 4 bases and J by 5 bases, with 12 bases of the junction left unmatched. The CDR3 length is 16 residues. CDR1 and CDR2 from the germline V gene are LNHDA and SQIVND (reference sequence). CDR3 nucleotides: TGTGCCAGTAGTACCCCAGGGGGCGGCCAGGAGGAGACCCAGTACTTC. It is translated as CASSTPGGGQEETQYF.

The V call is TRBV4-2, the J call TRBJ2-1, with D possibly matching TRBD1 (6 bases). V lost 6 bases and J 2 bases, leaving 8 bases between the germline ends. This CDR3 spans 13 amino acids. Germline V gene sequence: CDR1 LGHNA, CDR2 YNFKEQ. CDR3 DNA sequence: TGTGCCAGCAGAGGGGGTGCCTACAATGAGCAGTTCTTC. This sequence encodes CASRGGAYNEQFF.

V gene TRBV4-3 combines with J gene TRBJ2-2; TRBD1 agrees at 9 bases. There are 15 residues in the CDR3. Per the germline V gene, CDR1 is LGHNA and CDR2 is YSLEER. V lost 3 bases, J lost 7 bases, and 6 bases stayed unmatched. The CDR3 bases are TGCGCCAGCAGCCATGGACAGGGGCAGGGCGGGGAGCTGTTTTTT. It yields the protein CASSHGQGQGGELFF.

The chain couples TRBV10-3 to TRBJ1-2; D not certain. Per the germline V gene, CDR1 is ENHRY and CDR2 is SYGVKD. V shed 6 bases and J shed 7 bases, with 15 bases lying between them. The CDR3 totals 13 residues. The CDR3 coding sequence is TGTGCCATCAGACTGGACGGGAGCGGTGGCTACACCTTC. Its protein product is CAIRLDGSGGYTF.

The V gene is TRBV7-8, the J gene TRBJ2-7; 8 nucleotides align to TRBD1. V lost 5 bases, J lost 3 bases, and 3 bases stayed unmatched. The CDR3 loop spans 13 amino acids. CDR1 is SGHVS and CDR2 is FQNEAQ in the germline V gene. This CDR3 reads CASSADRDYEQYV. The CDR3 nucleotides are TGTGCCAGCAGCGCGGACAGGGACTACGAGCAGTACGTC.

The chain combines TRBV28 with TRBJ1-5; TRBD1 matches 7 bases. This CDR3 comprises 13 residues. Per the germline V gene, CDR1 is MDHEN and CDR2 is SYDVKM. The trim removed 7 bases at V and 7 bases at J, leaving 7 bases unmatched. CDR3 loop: CASTSTGIQPQHF. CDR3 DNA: TGTGCCAGCACCTCGACAGGGATCCAGCCCCAGCATTTT.

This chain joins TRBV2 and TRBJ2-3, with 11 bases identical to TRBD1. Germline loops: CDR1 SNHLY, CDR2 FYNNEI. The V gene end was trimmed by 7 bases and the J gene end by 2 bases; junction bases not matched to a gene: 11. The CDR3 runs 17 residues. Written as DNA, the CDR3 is TGTGCCAGCAACTTTTACGGACAGGGGGCCTTCACAGATACGCAGTATTTT. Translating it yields CASNFYGQGAFTDTQYF.

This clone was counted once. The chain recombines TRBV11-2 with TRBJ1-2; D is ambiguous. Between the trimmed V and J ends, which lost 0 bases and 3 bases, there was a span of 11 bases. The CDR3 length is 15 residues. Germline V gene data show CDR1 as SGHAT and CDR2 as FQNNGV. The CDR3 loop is CASSLDPGLDYGYTF. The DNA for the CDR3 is TGTGCCAGCAGCTTAGACCCGGGGTTGGACTATGGCTACACCTTC.

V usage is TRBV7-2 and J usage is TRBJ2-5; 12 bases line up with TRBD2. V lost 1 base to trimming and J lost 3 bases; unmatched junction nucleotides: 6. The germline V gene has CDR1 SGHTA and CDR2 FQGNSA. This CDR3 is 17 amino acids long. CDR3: CASSLGVTSGSKETQYF. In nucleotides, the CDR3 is TGTGCCAGCAGCTTAGGGGTGACTAGCGGGAGTAAAGAGACCCAGTACTTC.

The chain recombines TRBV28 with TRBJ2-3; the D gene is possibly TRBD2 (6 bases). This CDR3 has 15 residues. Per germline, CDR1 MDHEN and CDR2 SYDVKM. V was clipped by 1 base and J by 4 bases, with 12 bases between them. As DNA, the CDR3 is TGTGCCAGCAGTTTATTGGGGGGAGACGCAGATACGCAGTATTTT. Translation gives CASSLLGGDADTQYF.

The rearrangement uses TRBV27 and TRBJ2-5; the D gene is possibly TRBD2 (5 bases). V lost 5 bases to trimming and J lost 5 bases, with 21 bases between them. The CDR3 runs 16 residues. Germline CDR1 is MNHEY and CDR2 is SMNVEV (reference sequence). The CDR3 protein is CASSAPWGDPPETQYF. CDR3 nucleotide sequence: TGTGCCAGCAGTGCCCCCTGGGGAGATCCTCCGGAGACCCAGTACTTC.

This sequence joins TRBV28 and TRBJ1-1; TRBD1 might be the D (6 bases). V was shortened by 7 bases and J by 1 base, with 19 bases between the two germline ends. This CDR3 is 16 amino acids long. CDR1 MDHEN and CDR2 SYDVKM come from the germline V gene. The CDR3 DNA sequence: TGTGCCAGCACCCCGATTGGCAGGGGCCAGAACACTGAAGCTTTCTTT. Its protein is CASTPIGRGQNTEAFF.